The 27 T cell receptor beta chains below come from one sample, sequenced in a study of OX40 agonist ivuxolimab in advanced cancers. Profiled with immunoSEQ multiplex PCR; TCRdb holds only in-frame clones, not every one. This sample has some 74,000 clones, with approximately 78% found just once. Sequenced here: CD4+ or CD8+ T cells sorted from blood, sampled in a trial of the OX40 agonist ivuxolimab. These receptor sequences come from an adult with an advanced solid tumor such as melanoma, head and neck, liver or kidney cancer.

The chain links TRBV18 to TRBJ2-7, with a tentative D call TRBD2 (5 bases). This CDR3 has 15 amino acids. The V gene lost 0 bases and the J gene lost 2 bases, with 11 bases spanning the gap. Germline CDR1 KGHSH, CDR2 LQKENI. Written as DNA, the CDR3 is TGTGCCAGCTCACCACCGGAGGACCGAACCTACGAGCAGTACTTC. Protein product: CASSPPEDRTYEQYF.

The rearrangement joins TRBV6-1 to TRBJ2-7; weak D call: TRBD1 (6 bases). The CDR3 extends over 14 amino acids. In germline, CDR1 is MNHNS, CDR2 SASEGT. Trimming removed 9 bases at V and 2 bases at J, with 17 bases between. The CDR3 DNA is TGTGCCAGTGTCCCAGGGGCGTCAGCCTACGAGCAGTACTTC. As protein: CASVPGASAYEQYF.

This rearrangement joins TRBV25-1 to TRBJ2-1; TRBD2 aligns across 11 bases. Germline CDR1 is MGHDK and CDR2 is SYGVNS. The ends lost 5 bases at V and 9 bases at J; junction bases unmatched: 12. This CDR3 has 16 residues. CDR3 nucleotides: TGTGCCAGCAGTCCAACTAGCGGGAGCCTTCCGATTGAGCAGTTCTTC. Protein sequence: CASSPTSGSLPIEQFF.

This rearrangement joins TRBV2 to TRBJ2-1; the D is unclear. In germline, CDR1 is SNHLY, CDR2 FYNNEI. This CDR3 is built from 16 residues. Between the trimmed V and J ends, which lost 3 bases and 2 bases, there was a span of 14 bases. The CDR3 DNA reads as TGTGCCAGCAGTGATCGCGGTACGGGCCCCTACAATGAGCAGTTCTTC. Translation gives CASSDRGTGPYNEQFF.

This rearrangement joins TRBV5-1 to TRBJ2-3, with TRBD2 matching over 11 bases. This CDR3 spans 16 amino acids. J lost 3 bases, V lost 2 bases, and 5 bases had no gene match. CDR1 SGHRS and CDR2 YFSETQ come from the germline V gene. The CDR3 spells CASSFLAGGSTDTQYF. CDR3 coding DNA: TGCGCCAGCAGCTTTCTAGCGGGGGGAAGTACAGATACGCAGTATTTT.

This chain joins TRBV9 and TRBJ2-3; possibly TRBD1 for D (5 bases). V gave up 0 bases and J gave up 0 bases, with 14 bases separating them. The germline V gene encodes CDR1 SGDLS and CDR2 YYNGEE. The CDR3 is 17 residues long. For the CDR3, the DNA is TGTGCCAGCAGCGTAGCACCAGGGCTAACTAGCACAGATACGCAGTATTTT. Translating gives CASSVAPGLTSTDTQYF. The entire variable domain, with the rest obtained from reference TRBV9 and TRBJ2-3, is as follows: DSGVTQTPKHLITATGQRVTLRCSPRSGDLSVYWYQQSLDQGLQFLIQYYNGEERAKGNILERFSAQQFPDLHSELNLSSLELGDSALYFCASSVAPGLTSTDTQYFGPGTRLTVL.

For the CDR3, the DNA is TGTGCCAGCAGCTTAGTCACAGGGAGCGGCTACACCTTC. This translates into CASSLVTGSGYTF. This chain connects TRBV11-2 to TRBJ1-2, with a weak D call TRBD1 (6 bases). CDR1 SGHAT and CDR2 FQNNGV come from the germline V gene. This CDR3 is 13 amino acids long. Between the trimmed V and J ends, which lost 1 base and 8 bases, there was a span of 11 bases.

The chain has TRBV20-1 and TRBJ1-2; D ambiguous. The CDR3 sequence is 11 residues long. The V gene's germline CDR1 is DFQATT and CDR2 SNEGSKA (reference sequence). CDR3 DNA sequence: TGCAGCCTTCGGGCTAACTATGGCTACACCTTC. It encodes CSLRANYGYTF.

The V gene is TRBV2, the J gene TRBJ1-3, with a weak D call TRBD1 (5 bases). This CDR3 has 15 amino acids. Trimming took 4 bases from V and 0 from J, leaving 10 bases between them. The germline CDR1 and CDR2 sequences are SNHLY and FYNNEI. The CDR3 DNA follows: TGTGCCAGCAGTGCGGAGGGGTTCTCTGGAAACACCATATATTTT. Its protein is CASSAEGFSGNTIYF.

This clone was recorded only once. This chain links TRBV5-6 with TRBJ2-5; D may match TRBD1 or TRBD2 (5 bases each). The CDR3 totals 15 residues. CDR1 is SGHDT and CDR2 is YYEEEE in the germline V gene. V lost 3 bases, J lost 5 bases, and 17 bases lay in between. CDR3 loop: CASSSRGQGGETQYF. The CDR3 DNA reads TGTGCCAGCAGCTCACGCGGGCAGGGTGGGGAGACCCAGTACTTC.

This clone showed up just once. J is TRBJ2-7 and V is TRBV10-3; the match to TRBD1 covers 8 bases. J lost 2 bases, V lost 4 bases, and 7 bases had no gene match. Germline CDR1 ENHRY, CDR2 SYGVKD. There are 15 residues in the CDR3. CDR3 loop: CAISARQGTTYEQYF. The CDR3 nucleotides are TGTGCCATCAGTGCCCGACAGGGGACCACCTACGAGCAGTACTTC.

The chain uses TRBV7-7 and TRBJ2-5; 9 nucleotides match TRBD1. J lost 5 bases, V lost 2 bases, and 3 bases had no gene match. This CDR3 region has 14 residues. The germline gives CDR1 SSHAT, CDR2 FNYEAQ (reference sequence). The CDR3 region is CASSLPGQGETQYF. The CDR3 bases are TGTGCCAGCAGCTTACCGGGACAGGGTGAGACCCAGTACTTC.

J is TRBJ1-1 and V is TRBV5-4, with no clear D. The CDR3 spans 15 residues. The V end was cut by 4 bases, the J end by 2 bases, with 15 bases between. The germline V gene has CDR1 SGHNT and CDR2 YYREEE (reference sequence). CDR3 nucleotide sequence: TGTGCCAGCAGCAATTGGGCCCTACAAAACACTGAAGCTTTCTTT. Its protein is CASSNWALQNTEAFF.

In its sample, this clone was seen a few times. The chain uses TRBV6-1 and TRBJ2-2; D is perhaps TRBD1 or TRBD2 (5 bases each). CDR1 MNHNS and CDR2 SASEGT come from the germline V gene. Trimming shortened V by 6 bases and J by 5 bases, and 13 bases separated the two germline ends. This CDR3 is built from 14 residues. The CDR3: CASSIGGVTGELFF. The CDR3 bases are TGTGCCAGCAGCATTGGGGGAGTAACCGGGGAGCTGTTTTTT.

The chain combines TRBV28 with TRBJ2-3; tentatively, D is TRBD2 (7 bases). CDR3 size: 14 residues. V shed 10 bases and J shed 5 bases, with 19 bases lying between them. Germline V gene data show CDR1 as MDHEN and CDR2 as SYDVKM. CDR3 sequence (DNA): TGTGCCACCGGGGAGGGGGGAAATAAAGATACGCAGTATTTT. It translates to CATGEGGNKDTQYF.

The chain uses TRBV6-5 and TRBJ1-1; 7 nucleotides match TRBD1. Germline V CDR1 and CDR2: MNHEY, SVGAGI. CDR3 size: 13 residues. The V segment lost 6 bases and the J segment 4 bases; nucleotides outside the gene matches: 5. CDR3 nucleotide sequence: TGTGCCAGCAGGGGGGACAGCCGCACTGAAGCTTTCTTT. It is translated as CASRGDSRTEAFF.

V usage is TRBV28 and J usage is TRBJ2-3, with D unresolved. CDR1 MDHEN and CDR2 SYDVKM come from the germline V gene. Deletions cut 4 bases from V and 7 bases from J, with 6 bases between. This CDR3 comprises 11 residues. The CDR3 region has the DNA TGTGCCAGCAGTTCCGTTAATACGCAGTATTTT. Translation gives CASSSVNTQYF.

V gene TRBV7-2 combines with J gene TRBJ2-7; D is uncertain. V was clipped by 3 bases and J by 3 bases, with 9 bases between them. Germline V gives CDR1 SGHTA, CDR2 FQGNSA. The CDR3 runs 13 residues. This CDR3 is CASSLGLNYEQYF. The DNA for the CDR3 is TGTGCCAGCAGCTTGGGTCTAAACTACGAGCAGTACTTC.

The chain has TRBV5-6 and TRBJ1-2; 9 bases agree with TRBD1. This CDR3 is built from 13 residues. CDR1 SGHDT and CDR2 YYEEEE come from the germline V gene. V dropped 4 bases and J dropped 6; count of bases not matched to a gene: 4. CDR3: CASSTRQGDGYTF. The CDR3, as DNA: TGTGCCAGCAGCACGAGACAGGGGGATGGCTACACCTTC.

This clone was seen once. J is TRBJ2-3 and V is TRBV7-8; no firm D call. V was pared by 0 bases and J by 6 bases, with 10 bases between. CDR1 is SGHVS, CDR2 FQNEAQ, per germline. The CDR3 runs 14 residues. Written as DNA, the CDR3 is TGTGCCAGCAGCTTAGCCCGGGTGACGGATACGCAGTATTTT. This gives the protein CASSLARVTDTQYF.

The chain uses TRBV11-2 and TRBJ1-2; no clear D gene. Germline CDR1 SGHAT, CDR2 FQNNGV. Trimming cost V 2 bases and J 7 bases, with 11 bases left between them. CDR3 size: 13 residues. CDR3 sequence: CASSLLGTRGYTF. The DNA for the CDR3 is TGTGCCAGCAGCTTATTGGGTACTCGTGGCTACACCTTC.

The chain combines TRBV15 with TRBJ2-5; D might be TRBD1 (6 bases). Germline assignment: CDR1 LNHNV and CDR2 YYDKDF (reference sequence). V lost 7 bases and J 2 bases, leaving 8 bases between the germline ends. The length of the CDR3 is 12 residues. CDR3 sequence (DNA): TGTGCCACCACCACAGGGCAAGAGACCCAGTACTTC. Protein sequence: CATTTGQETQYF. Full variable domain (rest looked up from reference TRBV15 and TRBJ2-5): DAMVIQNPRYQVTQFGKPVTLSCSQTLNHNVMYWYQQKSSQAPKLLFHYYDKDFNNEADTPDNFQSRRPNTSFCFLDIRSPGLGDTAMYLCATTTGQETQYFGPGTRLLVL.

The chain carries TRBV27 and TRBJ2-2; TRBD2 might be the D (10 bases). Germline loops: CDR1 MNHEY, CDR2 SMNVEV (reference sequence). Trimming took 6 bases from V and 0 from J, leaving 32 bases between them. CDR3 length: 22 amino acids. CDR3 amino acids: CASSPWDRASASGGPNTGELFF. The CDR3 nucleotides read TGTGCCAGCAGCCCATGGGACAGGGCTAGTGCTAGCGGGGGCCCGAACACCGGGGAGCTGTTTTTT.

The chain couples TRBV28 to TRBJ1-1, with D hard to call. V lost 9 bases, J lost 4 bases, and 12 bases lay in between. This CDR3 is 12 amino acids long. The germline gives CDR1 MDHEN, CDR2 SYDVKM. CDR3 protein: CASFLRGTEAFF. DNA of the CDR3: TGTGCCAGTTTTCTTCGGGGCACTGAAGCTTTCTTT.

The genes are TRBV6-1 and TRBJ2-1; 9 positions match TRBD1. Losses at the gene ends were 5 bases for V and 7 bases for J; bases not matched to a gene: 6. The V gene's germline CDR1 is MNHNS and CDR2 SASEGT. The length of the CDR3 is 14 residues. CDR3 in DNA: TGTGCCAGCAGTCTGGACAGGGGACGGAATGAGCAGTTCTTC. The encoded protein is CASSLDRGRNEQFF.

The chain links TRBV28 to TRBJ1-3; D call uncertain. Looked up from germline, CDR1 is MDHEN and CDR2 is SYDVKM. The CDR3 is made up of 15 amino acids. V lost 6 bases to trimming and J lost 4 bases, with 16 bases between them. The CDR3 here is CASSPNEFRGNTIYF. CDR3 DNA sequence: TGTGCCAGCAGCCCGAACGAGTTTCGAGGAAACACCATATATTTT.

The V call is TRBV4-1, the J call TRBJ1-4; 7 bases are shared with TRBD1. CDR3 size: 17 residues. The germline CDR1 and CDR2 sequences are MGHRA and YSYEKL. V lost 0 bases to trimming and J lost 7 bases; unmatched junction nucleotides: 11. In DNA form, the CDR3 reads TGCGCCAGCAGCCAAGAATTACAAGGGGGCGGGAGTGAAAAACTGTTTTTT. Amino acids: CASSQELQGGGSEKLFF.